This TCR beta chain was identified during a study of blood T cell repertoires in COVID-19. The germline gives CDR1 SGHRS, CDR2 YFSETQ. The V segment lost 7 bases and the J segment 5 bases; nucleotides outside the gene matches: 12. The CDR3 totals 15 residues. Method: immunoSEQ multiplex PCR; TCRdb's copy keeps in-frame clones and lacks some. This table holds about 170,000 clones, 79% found once. Participants' own reports of clinical history determined their cohort assignment. V usage is TRBV5-1 and J usage is TRBJ2-3, with 8 bases identical to TRBD2. Material: PBMCs or T cells enriched from blood (not recorded which). The TCR sequence derives from a woman in her seventies in a cohort exposed to, infected with or recovered from COVID-19 (not recorded which). CDR3 sequence (DNA): TGCGCCAGCGGAGAAAGCGGGGGTCGAGGAGATACGCAGTATTTT. It is translated as CASGESGGRGDTQYF.